One and the same sample provided the 22 T cell receptor beta chains below, sequenced in a study of T cells expressing NK-cell markers. TCRdb reanalyzed the 5' RACE reads, giving one entry per CDR3 protein sequence and no DNA. This sample carries roughly 430,000 distinct CDR3 sequences, with 7.3% going to the ten biggest clones. The sample comprised blood T cells: a sorted CD56 or NKG2C T cell subset, CD4+ or CD8+ T cells, or bulk PBMC T cells (not recorded which). These receptors were obtained from a woman aged 18-70 years in good health.

This chain joins TRBV19 and TRBJ1-2. Germline V gene data show CDR1 as LNHDA and CDR2 as SQIVND (reference sequence). CDR3 length: 11 residues. The chain's CDR3 is CASSLANGYTF.

The chain couples TRBV12-3 or TRBV12-4 to TRBJ2-7; TCRdb's D call of TRBD2 is untestable without DNA. CDR3 size: 12 residues. The CDR3 region is CASSSTRNEQYF.

J is TRBJ2-5 and V is TRBV12-3 or TRBV12-4; TCRdb outputs TRBD1, but without DNA this stays unchecked. This CDR3 is built from 15 residues. The CDR3: CASSFSGGPHQTQYF.

The J gene is TRBJ2-5, the V gene TRBV20-1; TCRdb returns TRBD1, unconfirmable since there is no DNA. This CDR3 region has 11 residues. Germline V CDR1 and CDR2: DFQATT, SNEGSKA (reference sequence). The CDR3 protein is CSVRGTETQYF.

The chain is built from TRBV20-1 and TRBJ2-1; TCRdb proposes TRBD2, but this gene call is untestable without DNA. The length of the CDR3 is 13 residues. Per the germline V gene, CDR1 is DFQATT and CDR2 is SNEGSKA (reference sequence). The CDR3 region is CSARSASGRVQFF.

The rearrangement links TRBV6-1 to TRBJ1-2; the D call from TCRdb, TRBD1, cannot be confirmed without DNA. The V gene's germline CDR1 is MNHNS and CDR2 SASEGT. The CDR3 totals 13 residues. The CDR3 is CASSEETGDGYTF.

The V and J genes are TRBV6-6 and TRBJ2-7; the D call of TRBD2 rests on TCRdb alone, since no DNA is present to check it. CDR1 MNHNY and CDR2 SVGAGI come from the germline V gene (reference sequence). There are 13 residues in the CDR3. The CDR3 is CASGPGGTDEQYF.

The chain employs TRBV18 and TRBJ2-3; TCRdb returns TRBD1, unconfirmable since there is no DNA. The CDR3 consists of 16 residues. CDR1 is KGHSH and CDR2 is LQKENI in the germline V gene. This CDR3 is CASSPSGRTSTDTQYF.

The V call is TRBV7-6, the J call TRBJ2-3. The CDR3 is 15 residues long. CDR1 and CDR2 (germline): SGHVS, FNYEAQ. CDR3 in amino acids: CASSPLGTGTDTQYF.

The V call is TRBV4-3, the J call TRBJ2-1. CDR1 LGHNA and CDR2 YSLEER come from the germline V gene. The CDR3 extends over 15 amino acids. The CDR3 sequence is CASSNGLSSYNEQFF.

The chain uses TRBV4-3 and TRBJ2-3; TCRdb selects TRBD2, and the lack of DNA leaves this call unchecked. CDR1 is LGHNA, CDR2 YSLEER, per germline. This CDR3 region has 14 residues. CDR3: CASSQASGYDTQYF.

The chain links TRBV12-3 or TRBV12-4 to TRBJ2-1; TCRdb proposes TRBD1, but this gene call is untestable without DNA. This CDR3 has 14 residues. The CDR3 protein is CASSRDRLPHEQFF.

The rearrangement joins TRBV2 to TRBJ1-2; TCRdb outputs TRBD1, but without DNA this stays unchecked. The V gene's germline CDR1 is SNHLY and CDR2 FYNNEI. The CDR3 consists of 12 residues. The CDR3 loop is CASSEQGQNNTF. The whole variable domain, filled in from reference TRBV2 and TRBJ1-2, reads EPEVTQTPSHQVTQMGQEVILRCVPISNHLYFYWYRQILGQKVEFLVSFYNNEISEKSEIFDDQFSVERPDGSNFTLKIRSTKLEDSAMYFCASSEQGQNNTFGSGTRLTVV.

J is TRBJ2-1 and V is TRBV7-6. The CDR3 consists of 13 residues. CDR1 is SGHVS, CDR2 FNYEAQ, per germline. CDR3 sequence: CASSLNRYNEQFF.

The rearrangement joins TRBV27 to TRBJ1-5. Germline V gives CDR1 MNHEY, CDR2 SMNVEV (reference sequence). The length of the CDR3 is 12 residues. This CDR3 reads CASSPTGGPQHF.

V gene TRBV5-1 combines with J gene TRBJ2-1; the TCRdb call, TRBD1, lacks DNA for checking. The germline V gene has CDR1 SGHRS and CDR2 YFSETQ. The CDR3 is made up of 12 amino acids. CDR3 residues: CASSSPGPGQFF.

The J gene is TRBJ2-4, the V gene TRBV9; without DNA, the TCRdb call of TRBD2 cannot be checked. CDR1 SGDLS and CDR2 YYNGEE come from the germline V gene. The CDR3 contains 17 residues. CDR3 residues: CASSVGSSGEVQNIQYF.

The V gene is TRBV7-9, the J gene TRBJ2-6. CDR3 length: 15 amino acids. Looked up from germline, CDR1 is SEHNR and CDR2 is FQNEAQ (reference sequence). CDR3 loop: CASSLTLSGANVLTF.

This rearrangement joins TRBV20-1 to TRBJ1-5. CDR1 is DFQATT, CDR2 SNEGSKA, per germline (reference sequence). This CDR3 comprises 12 residues. The CDR3 loop is CSAKQLNQPQHF.

The genes are TRBV3-1 and TRBJ2-1. Germline V lookup: CDR1 LGHDT, CDR2 YNNKEL (reference sequence). This CDR3 has 17 amino acids. The CDR3 spells CASSLSIHSNSYNEQFF.

V and J are TRBV6-2 or TRBV6-3 and TRBJ2-7; checking the TCRdb D call of TRBD2 is not possible without DNA. The germline V gene has CDR1 MNHEY and CDR2 SVGEGT. The CDR3 length is 13 residues. The CDR3 reads CASSYAGSYEQYF.

This chain connects TRBV19 to TRBJ2-3; there is no DNA to check the TCRdb D call of TRBD1. The CDR3 loop spans 18 amino acids. CDR1 and CDR2 (germline): LNHDA, SQIVND (reference sequence). CDR3 sequence: CASSTDRTGGLSTDTQYF. The variable domain in full, with the rest retrieved from reference TRBV19 and TRBJ2-3, is DGGITQSPKYLFRKEGQNVTLSCEQNLNHDAMYWYRQDPGQGLRLIYYSQIVNDFQKGDIAEGYSVSREKKESFPLTVTSAQKNPTAFYLCASSTDRTGGLSTDTQYFGPGTRLTVL.